Below are 12 T cell receptor beta chains sequenced from a single sample in a study of identical twins. TCRdb redid the calling of the 5' RACE reads with MiXCR, one entry per CDR3 protein. Of 240,000 or so distinct CDR3 sequences listed, roughly 7% are singletons. The same data also contributed to another study, on yellow fever vaccine responses in identical twins.

Sequencing was performed on memory (CD45RO+) T cells sorted from blood. Source of these receptors: a woman between 18 and 30 years old in good health.

This clonotype turned up a few times. Written as DNA, the CDR3 is TGTGCCAGCAGCCCCGGGGCACTGATCTATGGCTACACCTTC. Encoded protein: CASSPGALIYGYTF. The V gene is TRBV3-1, the J gene TRBJ1-2, with D perhaps matching TRBD1 (5 bases). This CDR3 has 14 residues. CDR1 is LGHDT, CDR2 YNNKEL, per germline (reference sequence). Deletions cut 4 bases from V and 4 bases from J, with 13 bases between. The full variable domain, its missing parts supplied by reference TRBV3-1 and TRBJ1-2, is DTAVSQTPKYLVTQMGNDKSIKCEQNLGHDTMYWYKQDSKKFLKIMFSYNNKELIINETVPNRFSPKSPDKAHLNLHINSLELGDSAVYFCASSPGALIYGYTFGSGTRLTVV.

The chain carries TRBV6-1 and TRBJ1-5, with no clear D. Per the germline V gene, CDR1 is MNHNS and CDR2 is SASEGT. The CDR3 covers 14 residues. Trimming removed 7 bases at V and 7 bases at J, with 17 bases between. In DNA, the CDR3 is TGTGCCAGCACCAACTCGGGCGGGAGACAGCCCCAGCATTTT. Amino acids: CASTNSGGRQPQHF.

The genes are TRBV11-1 and TRBJ1-1, with 8 bases lining up with TRBD1. The ends lost 2 bases at V and 1 base at J; junction bases unmatched: 12. The CDR3 is 18 residues long. CDR1 and CDR2 from the germline V gene are SGHAT and FQDESV (reference sequence). CDR3 residues: CASSLFGRGLFRNTEAFF. The CDR3, as DNA: TGTGCCAGCAGCTTATTCGGCAGGGGGCTGTTCAGGAACACTGAAGCTTTCTTT.

This clonotype was counted ten times or more. The V gene is TRBV5-1, the J gene TRBJ1-1; D ambiguous. Trimming pared 5 bases from V and 1 base from J, leaving 15 bases between. Per the germline V gene, CDR1 is SGHRS and CDR2 is YFSETQ. CDR3 size: 15 residues. CDR3 in amino acids: CASRISERGNTEAFF. CDR3 in DNA: TGCGCCAGCAGAATATCGGAGCGGGGGAACACTGAAGCTTTCTTT.

This clonotype was seen ten or more times. This rearrangement joins TRBV12-3 or TRBV12-4 to TRBJ1-5; D may be TRBD1 (5 bases). V was cut by 5 bases and J by 5 bases, with 10 bases left in between. This CDR3 is built from 13 residues. The CDR3 loop reads CASSPGTHQPQHF. In DNA form, the CDR3 reads TGTGCCAGCAGTCCAGGGACGCATCAGCCCCAGCATTTT.

This clonotype was counted at least ten times. The chain links TRBV3-1 to TRBJ2-7; D might be TRBD1 (5 bases). V lost 0 bases and J 6 bases, leaving 9 bases between the germline ends. CDR1 and CDR2 (germline): LGHDT, YNNKEL (reference sequence). The CDR3 is 13 residues long. Here the CDR3 reads CASSQDQGFEQYV. DNA of the CDR3: TGTGCCAGCAGCCAAGATCAGGGTTTCGAGCAGTACGTC.

Ten or more counts support this clonotype. The chain joins TRBV12-3 or TRBV12-4 to TRBJ2-5; no firm D call. The CDR3 is 14 residues long. The germline V and J ends were trimmed by 4 bases and 2 bases, with 11 bases remaining between them. CDR3 sequence reads: CASSSRRIQETQYF. The DNA of the CDR3 is TGTGCCAGCAGTTCCAGAAGGATTCAAGAGACCCAGTACTTC.

This clonotype was observed a few times. The J gene is TRBJ1-2, the V gene TRBV19, with D maybe TRBD1 (5 bases). This CDR3 spans 15 amino acids. In germline, CDR1 is LNHDA, CDR2 SQIVND (reference sequence). Trimming removed 6 bases at V and 5 bases at J, with 19 bases between. The CDR3: CASRVPPPEGYGYTF. The CDR3 nucleotides are TGTGCCAGTAGAGTCCCCCCCCCTGAGGGGTATGGCTACACCTTC.

There are many counts of this clonotype. The chain carries TRBV7-2 and TRBJ2-3; 7 positions match TRBD2. CDR1 is SGHTA, CDR2 FQGNSA, per germline. Trimming at V came to 4 bases and at J to 0 bases, leaving 10 bases not matched to a gene. This CDR3 is 17 amino acids long. CDR3 sequence: CASSSTLRLASTDTQYF. Here the CDR3 DNA reads TGTGCCAGCAGCTCAACTCTTAGACTAGCCAGCACAGATACGCAGTATTTT.

In its sample, this clonotype was seen a few times. The gene calls are TRBV5-4 and TRBJ2-3, with 8 bases lining up with TRBD2. CDR1 is SGHNT, CDR2 YYREEE, per germline (reference sequence). The CDR3 consists of 14 residues. Germline trimming cut 3 bases from V and 4 bases from J; bases unmatched to any gene: 4. CDR3 DNA: TGTGCCAGCAGCTCCGGGGGGGTGGCAGATACGCAGTATTTT. Protein sequence: CASSSGGVADTQYF.

J is TRBJ2-2 and V is TRBV2; tentative D call: TRBD2 (7 bases). The V and J ends lost 6 bases and 5 bases respectively, with 16 bases between them. The CDR3 is 15 amino acids. Germline CDR1 reads SNHLY; CDR2 reads FYNNEI. DNA of the CDR3: TGTGCCAGCAGAAACAGGGTCGGGAGGACCGGGGAGCTGTTTTTT. It translates to CASRNRVGRTGELFF.

The chain carries TRBV6-6 and TRBJ2-1, with 12 bases fitting TRBD2. The CDR3 has 15 residues. CDR1 MNHNY and CDR2 SVGAGI come from the germline V gene (reference sequence). V lost 5 bases and J lost 7; bases outside the gene matches: 6. The CDR3 here is CASSPSGRANNEQFF. CDR3 nucleotide sequence: TGTGCCAGCAGTCCTAGCGGGAGGGCCAATAATGAGCAGTTCTTC.